This T cell receptor beta chain came from a study of shared clonotypes between healthy human individuals (dated by TCRdb to the early 2020s). Notes on the research overall: The cohort included a few men and a couple of women between 18 and 49 years of age. For each donor, three plates each were used for CD4 naive and CD4 memory, two plates were used for CD8 naive, and one plate was used for CD8 memory. The study deeply sequenced blood TCR repertoires of five healthy adults to estimate repertoire size and the extent of clonotype sharing between individuals. Libraries were prepared and TCR repertoires were sequenced by different laboratories using diverse techniques, in order to increase sequencing depth and limit assay-specific biases. Each donor's leukapheresis produced roughly between roughly 0.94 and 9.5 billion PBMCs. The paper's findings and limits, for the study overall: Pairwise subsampling indicated that sequencing depth was expected to affect the degree of clonotype sharing among donors. Only blood was sampled, and tissue TCR repertoires likely differ from those in blood. Estimated clonotype richness was generally larger for naive than for memory subsets. The small number of donors limited the genetic and exposure-history diversity represented. Even with the large sequencing depth, rarefaction of the sorted-subset datasets indicated that sequencing was incomplete. Higher generation probabilities were observed for clonotypes shared by all four sorted-subset donors than for non-shared clonotypes. Across four donors, 5% to 6% of naive CD4, around 3.3% of naive CD8, about 2.3% of memory CD4, and about 0.4% of memory CD8 clonotypes were shared.

On this clone itself: There is no known antigen for this receptor. No quality values exist for individual bases; no much larger clone is one base distant.

The donors were healthy, HIV-negative adults with no recently reported acute infections or vaccinations. Only Caucasian adults living in Nashville, Tennessee, USA were represented among the donors. CD4+ T cells were enriched by magnetic negative selection, after which naive cells were positively selected on CD45RA and the negative fraction was taken as the memory subset. After blood collection by leukapheresis, PBMCs were isolated using Ficoll-Histopaque density gradient centrifugation and then cryopreserved in the vapor phase of liquid nitrogen. Analytical flow cytometry was used to check the purity and quantity of each magnetically sorted T cell population. Genomic DNA was isolated from each sorted fraction and quantified by UV absorbance on a Nanodrop 2000c. Unmatched junction bases come to 8, with V trimmed by 4 bases and J by 4 bases. As encoded in the germline V gene, CDR1 is SGHRS while CDR2 is YFSETQ. There are 16 amino acids in the CDR3, from cysteine to phenylalanine inclusive. This entry keeps only the CDR3 DNA: 48 bases, framed from base 1.

TCR CDR3 regions were amplified from genomic DNA by multiplex PCR using the deep immunoSEQ assay. Genomic DNA extracted from each cell subset was distributed evenly over all wells of several immunoSEQ 96-well plates, and each plate served as one replicate. Each replicate PCR for sorted subsets received around 210 ng genomic DNA, equal to about 30,000 T cell genomes. Purified libraries were measured with a Qubit 3.0 fluorometer, size-checked on a Bioanalyzer 2100, and measured again with the KAPA Library Quantification kit. Each immunoSEQ 96-well plate was sequenced on its own single-read 150-cycle Illumina NextSeq 550 flow cell. In the original analysis: Because only junctional sequences without quality scores were contained in the immunoSEQ output, filtering matching that applied to full-length reads could not be performed. To assign V/J genes and CDR3, sequences were annotated using PyIR, a Python wrapper for IgBLAST v1.9, with IMGT germline references. Reads with weak V/J assignments (E-value above 1e-6), missing CDR3, stop codons, out-of-frame junctions, or ambiguous translated residues were removed. A V3J clonotype was defined by an identical inferred V gene, J gene, and CDR3 amino acid sequence. Percentage overlap between repertoires was calculated by dividing the number of shared unique clonotypes by the size of the smaller repertoire. Three approaches were used to assess repertoire richness: RTK rarefaction, the Chao1 estimator, and Recon v2.1 estimates of unobserved clonotypes. Generation probabilities for all TCRbeta clonotypes obtained by the gDNA method from four donors were computed using OLGA. TCRdb holds this immuneACCESS table with in-frame rearrangements only. Some clones are missing; in checked studies, unresolved V genes explain under half, and the rest has no known cause. The DNA gave D and trimming, while V, J and clone size come from that table. The sample table lists some 500,000 clones, 90% to 97% of them with a count of one. The ten largest clonotypes hold roughly 0.06% of the sample.

The sequence derives from a woman aged 25 to 39 in good health. The chain is made from TRBV5-1 and TRBJ2-1; the junction holds 10 bases that match TRBD2. Sequenced: naive CD4+ T cells sorted from blood. What the cell subset or site label conveys for this sample: CD45RA+ positively selected. The nucleotide sequence is given as TGCGCCAGCAGCCCCCTCCTAGCGGGAGTTTACAATGAGCAGTTCTTC. This is translated as CASSPLLAGVYNEQFF.